The present entry profiles one T cell receptor beta chain with its context. The data belong to a study of cytotoxic CD8 clonotypes in ibrutinib-treated CLL. For the study at large: Patients gave response samples after a median approximately eleven months of treatment, range 6 to 36.

Between the trimmed V and J ends, which lost 5 bases and 4 bases, there was a span of 14 bases. Germline CDR1 reads LGHNA; CDR2 reads YSLEER. The CDR3 has 14 amino acids. For TCR beta libraries, about 2 micrograms of genomic DNA were obtained from cryopreserved PBMCs. The data were produced by immunoSEQ multiplex PCR, yet TCRdb's version contains in-frame clones alone and is incomplete. Here the sample spans 130,000 or so clones, 84% being singletons. J is TRBJ1-2 and V is TRBV4-3; D call uncertain. The sequence was collected from a human donor with chronic lymphocytic leukemia. The input for sequencing was PBMCs, taken after 24 months of ibrutinib treatment. The CDR3 is CASSSSITIYGYTF. In DNA form, the CDR3 reads TGCGCCAGCAGCTCCAGCATTACTATCTATGGCTACACCTTC.